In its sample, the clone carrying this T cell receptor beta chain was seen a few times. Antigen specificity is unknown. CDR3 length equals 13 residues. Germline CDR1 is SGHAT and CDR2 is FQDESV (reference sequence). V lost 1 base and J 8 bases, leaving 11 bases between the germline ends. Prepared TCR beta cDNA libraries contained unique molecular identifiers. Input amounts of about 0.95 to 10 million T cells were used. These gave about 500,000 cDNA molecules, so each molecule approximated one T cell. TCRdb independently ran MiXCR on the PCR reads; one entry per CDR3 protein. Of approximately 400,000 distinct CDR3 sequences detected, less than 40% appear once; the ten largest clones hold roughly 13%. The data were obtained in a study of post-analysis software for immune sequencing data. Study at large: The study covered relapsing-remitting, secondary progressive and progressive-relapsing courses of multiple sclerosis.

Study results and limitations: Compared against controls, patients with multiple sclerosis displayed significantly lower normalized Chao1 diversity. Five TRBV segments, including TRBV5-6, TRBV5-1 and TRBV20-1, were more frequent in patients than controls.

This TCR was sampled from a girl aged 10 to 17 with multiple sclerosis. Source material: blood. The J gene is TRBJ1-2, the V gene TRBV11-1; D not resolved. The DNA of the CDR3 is TGTGCCAGCAGCTTAGAAGGAATGGGAGGCTACACCTTC. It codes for CASSLEGMGGYTF.